The 27 T cell receptor beta chains listed next were all sequenced from one sample in a study of CD8+CD57+ T cells in acquired aplastic anemia. Using genomic DNA as the template, TCR beta VDJ and CDR3 profiling was carried out. TCRdb passed the reads through MiXCR, listing each CDR3 protein once. Of about 210,000 distinct CDR3 sequences in the sample, 30% to 40% are singletons; the top ten hold roughly 1.1%. The sequenced sample was sorted CD4+, CD8+, or CD8+CD57+ T cells (not recorded which) from PBMCs. Receptor source: a human donor in good health, serving as a control.

This clonotype was recorded at least ten times. The chain joins TRBV5-6 to TRBJ2-7, with 7 nucleotides matching TRBD1. This CDR3 spans 13 amino acids. Unmatched junction bases numbered 4, after V lost 4 bases and J lost 3 bases. Germline assignment: CDR1 SGHDT and CDR2 YYEEEE. CDR3 protein: CASSGGQNYEQYF. The DNA for the CDR3 is TGTGCCAGCAGCGGGGGACAGAACTACGAGCAGTACTTC.

At least ten counts were recorded for this clonotype. The chain joins TRBV20-1 to TRBJ2-5; D is ambiguous. The length of the CDR3 is 13 residues. The germline CDR1 and CDR2 sequences are DFQATT and SNEGSKA (reference sequence). V shed 6 bases and J shed 5 bases, with 16 bases lying between them. CDR3 region: CSAPTTSAETQYF. The CDR3 bases are TGCAGTGCACCAACCACCTCTGCGGAGACCCAGTACTTC.

The J gene is TRBJ2-3, the V gene TRBV2, with 7 bases aligning to TRBD1. Per germline, CDR1 SNHLY and CDR2 FYNNEI. J was trimmed by 3 bases and V by 4 bases; bases with no gene match: 4. The CDR3 contains 14 residues. The chain's CDR3 is CASSGQQGTDTQYF. Written as DNA, the CDR3 is TGTGCCAGCAGTGGTCAACAGGGGACAGATACGCAGTATTTT.

A note on this clonotype: An end of the junction differs from the germline gene, which may be a read error. This chain uses TRBV10-2 with TRBJ1-2; no firm D call. There are 14 residues in the CDR3. Germline values: CDR1 WSHSY, CDR2 SAAADI. CDR3 region: CASRVRNSNYGYTF. The CDR3 DNA follows: TGTGCCAGCAGAGTCCGGAATTCTAACTATGGCTACACCTTC.

The chain has TRBV7-9 and TRBJ1-6, with 9 positions matching TRBD1. Unmatched junction bases numbered 6, after V lost 3 bases and J lost 9 bases. The CDR3 covers 15 residues. Germline V lookup: CDR1 SEHNR, CDR2 FQNEAQ (reference sequence). The CDR3 region has the DNA TGTGCCAGCAGCTTCATCGGGACAGGGACTTCACCCCTCCACTTT. Translated: CASSFIGTGTSPLHF.

This clonotype was counted many times. The chain links TRBV4-2 to TRBJ2-7, with D possibly TRBD1 on 6 matching bases. The CDR3 sequence is 15 residues long. Per germline, CDR1 LGHNA and CDR2 YNFKEQ. Trimming left V 1 base short and J 2 bases short, with 12 bases between. The CDR3 DNA reads TGTGCCAGCAGCCAAGGGCAGGGGATTGCCTACGAGCAGTACTTC. It encodes CASSQGQGIAYEQYF.

The rearrangement joins TRBV19 to TRBJ2-1; 10 bases map to TRBD1. CDR1 LNHDA and CDR2 SQIVND come from the germline V gene (reference sequence). V gave up 11 bases and J gave up 9 bases; unmatched junction bases: 13. This CDR3 has 14 residues. DNA of the CDR3: TGTGCCTGGAGAGCACGGGACAGGGGAGGTGAGCAGTTCTTC. Protein product: CAWRARDRGGEQFF.

V is TRBV25-1 and J is TRBJ1-2; D possibly corresponds to TRBD1 (5 bases). V gave up 4 bases and J gave up 8 bases, with 8 bases separating them. This CDR3 has 11 amino acids. CDR1 is MGHDK and CDR2 is SYGVNS in the germline V gene. For the CDR3, the DNA is TGTGCCAGCAGTGCAGGGAGAGGCTACACCTTC. Translating it yields CASSAGRGYTF.

A word on this clonotype: One end of the junction is discordant with germline, which a read error may explain. The rearrangement uses TRBV9 and TRBJ1-6; the match to TRBD1 covers 8 bases. Germline lookup yields CDR1 SGDLS and CDR2 YYNGEE. This CDR3 has 15 residues. The CDR3 sequence is CARSVGQGVNSPPHF. CDR3 DNA: TGTGCCCGCAGCGTAGGACAGGGCGTAAATTCACCCCCCCACTTT.

Points on this clonotype: This clone may be a read error of a much larger clone one base away. V usage is TRBV5-1 and J usage is TRBJ1-1; no clear D gene. Looked up from germline, CDR1 is SGHRS and CDR2 is YFSETQ. This CDR3 is 15 amino acids long. The CDR3 loop is CAGSLWSAENTEAFF. The CDR3, as DNA: TGCGCCGGCAGCTTGTGGTCCGCGGAGAACACTGAAGCTTTCTTT.

This sequence joins TRBV2 and TRBJ1-6, with a tentative D call TRBD1 (5 bases). CDR1 and CDR2 from the germline V gene are SNHLY and FYNNEI. This CDR3 has 14 residues. The germline V and J ends were trimmed by 6 bases and 7 bases, with 13 bases remaining between them. CDR3 coding DNA: TGTGCCAGCAGGGCAGGGTCGAACAATTCACCCCTCCACTTT. Translating gives CASRAGSNNSPLHF.

In its sample, this clonotype was seen many times. This chain joins TRBV20-1 and TRBJ2-1; no definite D call. Deletions cut 6 bases from V and 11 bases from J, with 14 bases between. CDR3 length: 11 amino acids. CDR1 DFQATT and CDR2 SNEGSKA come from the germline V gene (reference sequence). DNA for the CDR3: TGCAGTGCCCCCCGAACCTATCAGCAGTTCTTC. This encodes CSAPRTYQQFF.

This chain connects TRBV15 to TRBJ1-6; 8 bases agree with TRBD1. CDR3 size: 15 residues. Germline V CDR1 and CDR2: LNHNV, YYDKDF (reference sequence). The J segment lost 8 bases and the V segment lost 2 bases, leaving 5 bases of the junction unmatched. In nucleotides, the CDR3 is TGTGCCACCAGCAGACGCGGACAGGGAGATTCACCCCTCCACTTT. This translates into CATSRRGQGDSPLHF.

As concerns this clonotype: Because it lacks the conserved phenylalanine or tryptophan at the end, this CDR3 is likely a read error. No DNA is shown, since the ends of the CDR3 on it are uncertain; the CDR3 is the one TCRdb lists. The chain combines TRBV2 with TRBJ2-3; the listed D gene, TRBD2, was not tested against the DNA. The CDR3 comprises 8 residues, both ends counted. The germline CDR1 and CDR2 sequences are SNHLY and FYNNEI. CDR3 loop: CASSTGLA.

This clonotype was detected many times. V is TRBV9 and J is TRBJ1-6; D is undetermined. V gave up 2 bases and J gave up 7 bases, with 7 bases separating them. The CDR3 extends over 13 amino acids. CDR1 SGDLS and CDR2 YYNGEE come from the germline V gene. This CDR3 reads CASSVSTNSPLHF. For the CDR3, the DNA is TGTGCCAGCAGCGTTTCGACGAATTCACCCCTCCACTTT. The complete variable domain, with remaining parts taken from reference TRBV9 and TRBJ1-6, reads DSGVTQTPKHLITATGQRVTLRCSPRSGDLSVYWYQQSLDQGLQFLIQYYNGEERAKGNILERFSAQQFPDLHSELNLSSLELGDSALYFCASSVSTNSPLHFGNGTRLTVT.

This clonotype was picked up many times. The V call is TRBV11-2, the J call TRBJ2-7, with no clear D. The CDR3 length is 12 residues. Deletions cut 2 bases from V and 3 bases from J, with 5 bases between. Germline CDR1 reads SGHAT; CDR2 reads FQNNGV. DNA of the CDR3: TGTGCCAGCAGCTTAATGGACTACGAGCAGTACTTC. Translation gives CASSLMDYEQYF.

This clonotype has at least ten counts. The rearrangement uses TRBV15 and TRBJ1-3; 7 bases match TRBD1. Germline CDR1 is LNHNV and CDR2 is YYDKDF (reference sequence). V lost 1 base and J lost 5; bases outside the gene matches: 5. This CDR3 is built from 15 residues. The CDR3 reads CATSRGGTDRNTIYF. CDR3 sequence (DNA): TGTGCCACCAGCAGAGGAGGGACAGACAGAAACACCATATATTTT.

The rearrangement uses TRBV12-3 or TRBV12-4 and TRBJ2-1, with D possibly being TRBD1 or TRBD2 (7 bases each). The V and J ends lost 7 bases and 5 bases respectively, with 15 bases between them. The CDR3 spans 14 residues. In DNA, the CDR3 is TGTGCCAGCAAAGGGGGCGGGGGAGACAATGAGCAGTTCTTC. Protein: CASKGGGGDNEQFF.

A single count supports this clonotype. This CDR3 fails to terminate in the conserved phenylalanine or tryptophan, so it likely reflects a read error. The rearrangement joins TRBV20-1 to TRBJ2-3; TRBD2 aligns across 12 bases. V trimming: 3 bases; J trimming: 4 bases; junction bases outside the gene matches: 17. Per the germline V gene, CDR1 is DFQATT and CDR2 is SNEGSKA (reference sequence). The CDR3 covers 19 residues. CDR3 protein: CSASPALGLAGPIADTQYL. The CDR3 nucleotides are TGCAGTGCTAGCCCCGCTCTTGGACTAGCGGGACCAATTGCAGATACGCAGTATCTT.

This clonotype was detected once. This chain links TRBV5-1 with TRBJ2-7; 13 bases fit TRBD2. Per germline, CDR1 SGHRS and CDR2 YFSETQ. V lost 4 bases, J lost 6 bases, and 4 bases stayed unmatched. The CDR3 totals 14 residues. The CDR3 sequence: CASSGGTSGTEQYF. CDR3 bases: TGCGCCAGCAGCGGAGGGACTAGCGGGACCGAGCAGTACTTC.

This clonotype was counted many times. V is TRBV5-1 and J is TRBJ1-2; TRBD1 matches at 9 bases. The ends lost 4 bases at V and 7 bases at J; junction bases unmatched: 11. Germline CDR1 reads SGHRS; CDR2 reads YFSETQ. This CDR3 region has 15 residues. The CDR3 loop reads CASSALPGQGFGYTF. Written as DNA, the CDR3 is TGCGCCAGCAGCGCACTTCCGGGACAGGGCTTTGGCTACACCTTC.

This chain joins TRBV7-9 and TRBJ1-6, with D unclear. The V end was cut by 0 bases, the J end by 9 bases, with 12 bases between. CDR3 length equals 15 residues. Germline lookup yields CDR1 SEHNR and CDR2 FQNEAQ (reference sequence). The CDR3 DNA reads as TGTGCCAGCAGCTTAGCTACTCCGACCGTTTCACCCCTCCACTTT. Residues: CASSLATPTVSPLHF. The full variable domain, completed using reference TRBV7-9 and TRBJ1-6, is DTGVSQNPRHKITKRGQNVTFRCDPISEHNRLYWYRQTLGQGPEFLTYFQNEAQLEKSRLLSDRFSAERPKGSFSTLEIQRTEQGDSAMYLCASSLATPTVSPLHFGNGTRLTVT.

Here the CDR3 DNA reads TGCAGTGCTAGAGCCCTGACAGGTCCCGGGGCCAACGTCCTGACTTTC. It encodes CSARALTGPGANVLTF. The chain recombines TRBV20-1 with TRBJ2-6, with a possible D match to TRBD1 (6 bases). V was shortened by 1 base and J by 4 bases, with 14 bases between the two germline ends. CDR1 is DFQATT and CDR2 is SNEGSKA in the germline V gene (reference sequence). CDR3 length: 16 amino acids.

The CDR3 is CASSISLMASGNTIYF. The CDR3 DNA reads as TGCGCCAGCAGCATTAGCTTAATGGCATCTGGAAACACCATATATTTT. The chain is built from TRBV5-1 and TRBJ1-3; D remains ambiguous. This CDR3 region has 16 residues. Germline CDR1 is SGHRS and CDR2 is YFSETQ. V was trimmed by 4 bases and J by 1 base, leaving 15 bases between them.

This clonotype was recorded only once. V is TRBV12-5 and J is TRBJ2-5; 9 positions agree with TRBD2. CDR3 length equals 13 residues. CDR1 is LGHNT, CDR2 FRNRAP, per germline. Trimming removed 8 bases from V and 4 bases from J; junction bases left unmatched: 5. As DNA, the CDR3 is TGTGCTAGTCGCGGGGGGGCCTTAGAGACCCAGTACTTC. This translates into CASRGGALETQYF.

There are many counts of this clonotype. The chain has TRBV7-2 and TRBJ1-2, with TRBD1 matching 9 bases. Per germline, CDR1 SGHTA and CDR2 FQGNSA. This CDR3 comprises 17 residues. V lost 2 bases, J lost 7 bases, and 14 bases stayed unmatched. The CDR3 is CASSLPGQGVFGVGYTF. The CDR3 region has the DNA TGTGCCAGCAGCTTACCGGGACAGGGCGTTTTCGGCGTTGGCTACACCTTC.

There are many counts of this clonotype. J is TRBJ2-3 and V is TRBV20-1; the match to TRBD2 covers 8 bases. V shed 2 bases, J shed 11 bases, and the junction held 9 bases outside the gene matches. CDR1 is DFQATT, CDR2 SNEGSKA, per germline (reference sequence). This CDR3 contains 13 residues. CDR3 sequence: CSARPEAGVGQYF. CDR3 nucleotide sequence: TGCAGTGCTAGACCCGAAGCGGGGGTAGGGCAGTATTTT.